What follows are 3 T cell receptor beta chains derived from one specimen sequenced in a study of control samples from healthy donors and cancer patients. Assay used: immunoSEQ multiplex PCR; TCRdb lists only in-frame clones, some missing. Of fewer than 65,000 clones listed, roughly 90% were seen once; the top ten hold 1.6%. Input material: PBMCs. The receptors originated from a man between 35 and 55 years old with colorectal cancer.

This clone was seen once. The CDR3 loop reads CASSLMDRPILNYGYTF. The DNA for the CDR3 is TGTGCCAGCAGCTTGATGGACAGACCAATTCTTAACTATGGCTACACCTTC. The V call is TRBV7-9, the J call TRBJ1-2; tentative D call: TRBD1 (6 bases). Germline values: CDR1 SEHNR, CDR2 FQNEAQ (reference sequence). Between the trimmed V and J ends, which lost 3 bases and 1 base, there was a span of 18 bases. This CDR3 is built from 17 residues.

The V gene is TRBV27, the J gene TRBJ1-6; D unresolved. Trimming shortened V by 2 bases and J by 8 bases, and 13 bases separated the two germline ends. Germline values: CDR1 MNHEY, CDR2 SMNVEV (reference sequence). The CDR3 is 15 amino acids. The CDR3 region has the DNA TGTGCCAGCAGTTTAGTCCGGACGCTTCATTCACCCCTCCACTTT. Translated: CASSLVRTLHSPLHF.

The V gene is TRBV7-9, the J gene TRBJ2-2; TRBD2 agrees at 12 bases. CDR3 length: 16 amino acids. Germline CDR1 and CDR2: SEHNR and FQNEAQ (reference sequence). V dropped 4 bases and J dropped 5; count of bases not matched to a gene: 5. As DNA, the CDR3 is TGTGCCAGCAGCTGGACTAGCGGGATAGGGACCGGGGAGCTGTTTTTT. It translates to CASSWTSGIGTGELFF.